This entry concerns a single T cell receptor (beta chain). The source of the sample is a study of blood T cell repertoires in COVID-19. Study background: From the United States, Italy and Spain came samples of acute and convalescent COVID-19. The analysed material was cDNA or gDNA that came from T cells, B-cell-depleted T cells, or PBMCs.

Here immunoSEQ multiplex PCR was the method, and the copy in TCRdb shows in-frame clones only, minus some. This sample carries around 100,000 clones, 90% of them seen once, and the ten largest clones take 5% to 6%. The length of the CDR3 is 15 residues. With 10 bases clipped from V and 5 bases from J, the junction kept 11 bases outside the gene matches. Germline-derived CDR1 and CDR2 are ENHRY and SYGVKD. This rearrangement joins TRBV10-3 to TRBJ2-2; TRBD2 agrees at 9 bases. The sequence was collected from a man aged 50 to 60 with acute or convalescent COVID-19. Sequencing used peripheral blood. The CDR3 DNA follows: TGTGCCACAAAGTGGGCGGGAGGGCCGACCGGGGAGCTGTTTTTT. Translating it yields CATKWAGGPTGELFF.